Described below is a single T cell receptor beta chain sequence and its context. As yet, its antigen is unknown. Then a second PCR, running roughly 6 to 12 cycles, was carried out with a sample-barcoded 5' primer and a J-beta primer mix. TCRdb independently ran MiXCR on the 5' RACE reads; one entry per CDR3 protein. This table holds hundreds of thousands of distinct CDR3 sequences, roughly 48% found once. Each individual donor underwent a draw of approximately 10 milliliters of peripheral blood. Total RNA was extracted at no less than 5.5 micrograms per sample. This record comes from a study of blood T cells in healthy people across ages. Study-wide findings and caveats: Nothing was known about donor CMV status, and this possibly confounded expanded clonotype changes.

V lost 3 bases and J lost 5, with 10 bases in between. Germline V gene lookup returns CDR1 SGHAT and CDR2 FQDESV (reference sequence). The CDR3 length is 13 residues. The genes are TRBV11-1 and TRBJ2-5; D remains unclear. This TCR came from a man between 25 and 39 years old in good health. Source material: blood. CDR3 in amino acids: CASSLVIGETQYF. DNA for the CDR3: TGTGCCAGCAGCTTGGTCATCGGGGAGACCCAGTACTTC.